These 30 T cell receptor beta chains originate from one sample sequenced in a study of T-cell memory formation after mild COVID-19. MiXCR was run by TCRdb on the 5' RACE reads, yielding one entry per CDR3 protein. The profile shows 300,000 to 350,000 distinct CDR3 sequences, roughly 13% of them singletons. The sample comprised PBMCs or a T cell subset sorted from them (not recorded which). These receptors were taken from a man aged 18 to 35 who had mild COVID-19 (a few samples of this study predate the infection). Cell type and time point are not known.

CDR3 in DNA: TGTGCCAGCAGCGCGGAACGGGGGGGACCCACTGAAGCTTTCTTT. This encodes CASSAERGGPTEAFF. This chain joins TRBV9 and TRBJ1-1; D perhaps matches TRBD1 (5 bases). This CDR3 region has 15 residues. CDR1 is SGDLS and CDR2 is YYNGEE in the germline V gene. Trimming stripped 3 bases from V and 4 bases from J, with 16 bases between. Combining the CDR3 with reference TRBV9 and TRBJ1-1 gives the whole variable domain DSGVTQTPKHLITATGQRVTLRCSPRSGDLSVYWYQQSLDQGLQFLIQYYNGEERAKGNILERFSAQQFPDLHSELNLSSLELGDSALYFCASSAERGGPTEAFFGQGTRLTVV.

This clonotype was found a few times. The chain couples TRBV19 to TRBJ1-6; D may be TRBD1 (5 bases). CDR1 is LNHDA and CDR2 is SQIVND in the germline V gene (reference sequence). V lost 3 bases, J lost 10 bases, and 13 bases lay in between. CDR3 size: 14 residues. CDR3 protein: CASSMGGRRSPLHF. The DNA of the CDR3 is TGTGCCAGTAGTATGGGGGGACGGCGGTCACCCCTCCACTTT.

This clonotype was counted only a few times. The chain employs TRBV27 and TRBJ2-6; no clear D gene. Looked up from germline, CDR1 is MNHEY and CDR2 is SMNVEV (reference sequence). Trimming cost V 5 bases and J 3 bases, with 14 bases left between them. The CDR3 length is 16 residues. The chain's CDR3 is CASSITLRGGANVLTF. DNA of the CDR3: TGTGCCAGCAGTATCACCCTTCGTGGTGGGGCCAACGTCCTGACTTTC.

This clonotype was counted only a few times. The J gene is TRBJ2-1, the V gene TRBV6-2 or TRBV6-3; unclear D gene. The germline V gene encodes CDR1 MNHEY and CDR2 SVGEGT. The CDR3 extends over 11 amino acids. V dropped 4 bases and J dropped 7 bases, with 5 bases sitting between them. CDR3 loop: CASSSWNEQFF. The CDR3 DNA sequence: TGTGCCAGCAGTTCGTGGAATGAGCAGTTCTTC.

The CDR3: CASSVDIGDRENTGELFF. CDR3 in DNA: TGTGCCAGCAGCGTAGACATAGGGGACAGGGAGAACACCGGGGAGCTGTTTTTT. The V call is TRBV9, the J call TRBJ2-2, with 9 positions matching TRBD1. CDR3 size: 18 residues. V lost 0 bases and J lost 1; bases outside the gene matches: 7. Looked up from germline, CDR1 is SGDLS and CDR2 is YYNGEE.

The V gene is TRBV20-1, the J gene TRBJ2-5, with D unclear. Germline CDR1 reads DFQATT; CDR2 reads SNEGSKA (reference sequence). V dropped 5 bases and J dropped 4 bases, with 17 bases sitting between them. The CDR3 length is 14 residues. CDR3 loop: CSAPRPPLVETQYF. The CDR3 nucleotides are TGCAGTGCTCCTAGGCCGCCCTTAGTAGAGACCCAGTACTTC.

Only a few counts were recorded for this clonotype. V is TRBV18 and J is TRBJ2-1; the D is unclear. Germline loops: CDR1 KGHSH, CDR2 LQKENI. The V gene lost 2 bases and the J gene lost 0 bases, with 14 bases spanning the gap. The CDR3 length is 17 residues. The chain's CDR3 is CASSPISGTYSYNEQFF. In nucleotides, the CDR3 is TGTGCCAGCTCACCAATCTCCGGCACCTACTCCTACAATGAGCAGTTCTTC.

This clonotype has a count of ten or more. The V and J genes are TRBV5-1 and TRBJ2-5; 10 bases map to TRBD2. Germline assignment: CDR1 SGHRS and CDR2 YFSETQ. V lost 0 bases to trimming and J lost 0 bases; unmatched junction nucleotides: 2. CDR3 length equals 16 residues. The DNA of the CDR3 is TGCGCCAGCAGCTTGGGGACTAGCGGCTACCAAGAGACCCAGTACTTC. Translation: CASSLGTSGYQETQYF.

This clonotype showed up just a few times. CDR3 protein: CASSEPGQLSYEQYF. The CDR3 DNA reads TGTGCCAGCAGTGAACCGGGACAGCTCTCCTACGAGCAGTACTTC. The V call is TRBV27, the J call TRBJ2-7; TRBD1 agrees at 7 bases. The CDR3 has 15 residues. V trimming: 5 bases; J trimming: 0 bases; junction bases outside the gene matches: 7. Germline V gene data show CDR1 as MNHEY and CDR2 as SMNVEV (reference sequence).

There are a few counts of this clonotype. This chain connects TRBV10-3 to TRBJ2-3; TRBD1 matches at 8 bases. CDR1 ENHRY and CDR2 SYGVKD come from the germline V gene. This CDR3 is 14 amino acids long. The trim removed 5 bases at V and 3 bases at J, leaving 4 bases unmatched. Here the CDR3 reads CAISLDRGTDTQYF. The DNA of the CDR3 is TGTGCCATCAGTTTAGACAGGGGTACAGATACGCAGTATTTT.

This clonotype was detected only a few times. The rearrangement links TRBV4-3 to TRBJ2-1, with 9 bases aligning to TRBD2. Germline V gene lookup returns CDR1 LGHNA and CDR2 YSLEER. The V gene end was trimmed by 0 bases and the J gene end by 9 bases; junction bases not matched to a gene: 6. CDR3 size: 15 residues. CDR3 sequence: CASSQDLGLASEQFF. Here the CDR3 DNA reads TGCGCCAGCAGCCAAGATCTGGGACTAGCCTCTGAGCAGTTCTTC.

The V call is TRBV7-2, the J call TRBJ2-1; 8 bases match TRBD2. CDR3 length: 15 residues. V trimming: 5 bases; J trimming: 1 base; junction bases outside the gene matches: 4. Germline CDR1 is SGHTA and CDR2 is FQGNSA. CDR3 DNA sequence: TGTGCCAGCAGCCCGATAGCGGGGTCCTACAATGAGCAGTTCTTC. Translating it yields CASSPIAGSYNEQFF.

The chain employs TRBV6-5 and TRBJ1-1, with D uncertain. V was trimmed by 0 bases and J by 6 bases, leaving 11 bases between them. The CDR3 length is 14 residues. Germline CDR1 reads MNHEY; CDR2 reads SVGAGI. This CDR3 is CASSYSALLPEAFF. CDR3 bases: TGTGCCAGCAGTTACTCGGCTCTACTTCCTGAAGCTTTCTTT.

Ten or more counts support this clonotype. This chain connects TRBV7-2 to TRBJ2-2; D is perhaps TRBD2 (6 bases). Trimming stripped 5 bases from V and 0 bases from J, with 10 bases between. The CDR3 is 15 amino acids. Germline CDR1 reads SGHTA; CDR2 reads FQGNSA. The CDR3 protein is CASSRGGANTGELFF. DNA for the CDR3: TGTGCCAGCAGCCGAGGAGGGGCGAACACCGGGGAGCTGTTTTTT.

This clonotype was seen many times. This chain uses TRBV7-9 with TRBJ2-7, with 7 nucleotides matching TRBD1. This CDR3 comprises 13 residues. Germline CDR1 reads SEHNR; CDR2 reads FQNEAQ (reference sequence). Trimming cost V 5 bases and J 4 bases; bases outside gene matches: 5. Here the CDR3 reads CASSPRGQYEQYV. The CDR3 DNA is TGTGCCAGCAGCCCACGGGGACAGTACGAGCAGTACGTC.

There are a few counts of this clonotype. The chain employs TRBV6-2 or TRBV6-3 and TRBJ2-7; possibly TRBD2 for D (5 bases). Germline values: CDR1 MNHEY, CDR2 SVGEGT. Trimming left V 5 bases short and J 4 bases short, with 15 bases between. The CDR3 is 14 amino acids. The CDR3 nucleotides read TGTGCCAGCAGTCGGCTCCTAGCTCCGTACGAGCAGTACGTC. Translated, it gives CASSRLLAPYEQYV.

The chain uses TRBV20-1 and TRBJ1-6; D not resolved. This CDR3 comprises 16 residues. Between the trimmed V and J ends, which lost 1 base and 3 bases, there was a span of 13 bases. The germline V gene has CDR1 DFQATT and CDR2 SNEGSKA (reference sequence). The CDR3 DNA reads TGCAGTGCTAGAGTAGTTGGAACTAGCTATAATTCACCCCTCCACTTT. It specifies CSARVVGTSYNSPLHF.

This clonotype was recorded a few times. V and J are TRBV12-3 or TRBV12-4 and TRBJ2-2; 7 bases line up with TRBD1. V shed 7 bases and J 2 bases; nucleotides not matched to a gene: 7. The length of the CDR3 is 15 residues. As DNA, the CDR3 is TGTGCCAGCACTAGAGACAGGGAAAACACCGGGGAGCTGTTTTTT. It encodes CASTRDRENTGELFF.

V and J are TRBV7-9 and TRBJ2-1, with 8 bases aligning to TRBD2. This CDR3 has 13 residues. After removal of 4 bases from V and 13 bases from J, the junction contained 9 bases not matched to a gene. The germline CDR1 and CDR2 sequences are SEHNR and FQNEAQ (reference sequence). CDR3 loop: CASSSPQRGPQFF. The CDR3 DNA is TGTGCCAGCAGCTCCCCCCAGCGGGGGCCTCAGTTCTTC.

DNA for the CDR3: TGTGCCAGCAGTTTAATTGGCGGGTCGTCCTACGAGCAGTACTTC. It yields the protein CASSLIGGSSYEQYF. The chain couples TRBV12-3 or TRBV12-4 to TRBJ2-7, with D perhaps matching TRBD2 (5 bases). The CDR3 extends over 15 amino acids. Trimming stripped 2 bases from V and 1 base from J, with 12 bases between.

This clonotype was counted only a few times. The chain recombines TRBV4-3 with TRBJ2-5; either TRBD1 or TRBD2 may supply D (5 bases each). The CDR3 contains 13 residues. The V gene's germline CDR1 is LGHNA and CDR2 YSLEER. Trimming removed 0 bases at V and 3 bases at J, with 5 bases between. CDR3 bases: TGCGCCAGCAGCCAAGAGGGGGAAGAGACCCAGTACTTC. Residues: CASSQEGEETQYF.

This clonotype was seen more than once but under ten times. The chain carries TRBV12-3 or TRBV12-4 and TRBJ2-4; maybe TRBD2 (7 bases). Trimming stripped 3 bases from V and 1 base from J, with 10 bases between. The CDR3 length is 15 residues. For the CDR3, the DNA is TGTGCCAGCAGTTTTGCGGGGGCTGCCAAAAACATTCAGTACTTC. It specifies CASSFAGAAKNIQYF.

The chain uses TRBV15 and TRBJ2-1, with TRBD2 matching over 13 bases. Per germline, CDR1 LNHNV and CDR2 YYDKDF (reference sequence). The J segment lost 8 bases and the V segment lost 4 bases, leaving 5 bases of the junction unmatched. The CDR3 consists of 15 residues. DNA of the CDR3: TGTGCCACCAGCAACGGACTAGCGGGGGCATATGAGCAGTTCTTC. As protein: CATSNGLAGAYEQFF.

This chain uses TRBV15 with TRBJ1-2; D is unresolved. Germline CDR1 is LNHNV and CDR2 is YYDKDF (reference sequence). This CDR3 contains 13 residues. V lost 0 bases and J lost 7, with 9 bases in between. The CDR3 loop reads CATSRERAIGYTF. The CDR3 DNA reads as TGTGCCACCAGCAGAGAGCGCGCCATTGGCTACACCTTC.

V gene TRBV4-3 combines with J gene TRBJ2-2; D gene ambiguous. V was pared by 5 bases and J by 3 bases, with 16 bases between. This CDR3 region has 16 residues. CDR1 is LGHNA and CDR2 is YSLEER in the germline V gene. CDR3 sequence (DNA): TGCGCCAGCAGCGTCGACGGACCCCTCGACACCGGGGAGCTGTTTTTT. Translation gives CASSVDGPLDTGELFF.

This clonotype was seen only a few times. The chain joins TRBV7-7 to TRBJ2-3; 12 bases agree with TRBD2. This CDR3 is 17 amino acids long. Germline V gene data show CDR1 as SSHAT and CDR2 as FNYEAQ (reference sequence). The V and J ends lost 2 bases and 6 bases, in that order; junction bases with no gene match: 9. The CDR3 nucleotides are TGTGCCAGCAGCTTAAATTCGCTAGCGGGAGGGGCGGATACGCAGTATTTT. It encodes CASSLNSLAGGADTQYF.

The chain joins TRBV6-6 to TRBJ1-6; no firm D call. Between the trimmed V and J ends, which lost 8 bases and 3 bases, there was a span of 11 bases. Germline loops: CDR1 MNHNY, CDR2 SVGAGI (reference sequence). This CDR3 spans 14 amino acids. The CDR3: CASAGRYYNSPLHF. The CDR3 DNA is TGTGCCAGCGCCGGTCGTTACTATAATTCACCCCTCCACTTT.

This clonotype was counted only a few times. The CDR3 reads CASSSERGGNEQFF. The CDR3 DNA follows: TGCGCCAGCAGCAGCGAGCGGGGGGGTAATGAGCAGTTCTTC. This chain uses TRBV5-1 with TRBJ2-1; 10 positions agree with TRBD2. In germline, CDR1 is SGHRS, CDR2 YFSETQ. V dropped 4 bases and J dropped 7; count of bases not matched to a gene: 5. The CDR3 has 14 amino acids.

Here the CDR3 reads CATSREPMPTGELFF. The CDR3, as DNA: TGTGCCACCAGCAGAGAACCCATGCCCACCGGGGAGCTGTTTTTT. The chain joins TRBV15 to TRBJ2-2; no firm D call. V gave up 0 bases and J gave up 4 bases, with 9 bases separating them. Germline V gene sequence: CDR1 LNHNV, CDR2 YYDKDF (reference sequence). The CDR3 totals 15 residues.

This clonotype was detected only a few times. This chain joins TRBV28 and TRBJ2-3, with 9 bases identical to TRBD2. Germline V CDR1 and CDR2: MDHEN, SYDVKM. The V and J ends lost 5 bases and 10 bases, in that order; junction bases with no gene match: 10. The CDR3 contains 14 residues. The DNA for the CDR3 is TGTGCCAGCAGTCATCTTGGCGGGGGGGTTTCGCAGTATTTT. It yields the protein CASSHLGGGVSQYF.